This entry is about one T cell receptor beta chain. This specimen belongs to a study of cytomegalovirus exposure and HLA in healthy donors. Primers: 60 Vbeta forward and 13 Jbeta reverse. Clones were read by immunoSEQ multiplex PCR, and TCRdb kept only the in-frame ones, dropping some. The table shows roughly 99,000 clones, with nearly 80% occurring only once. The source is a woman aged 40 to 50 in good health and CMV-seronegative. The sample was PBMCs.

The CDR3 nucleotides read TGTGCCAGCAGCTTACGGTCGACAGCGGGCACCGGGGAGCTGTTTTTT. This gives the protein CASSLRSTAGTGELFF. The chain couples TRBV5-6 to TRBJ2-2, with D possibly being TRBD2 (6 bases). Germline-derived CDR1 and CDR2 are SGHDT and YYEEEE. Trimming removed 2 bases at V and 4 bases at J, with 15 bases between. The CDR3 totals 16 residues.